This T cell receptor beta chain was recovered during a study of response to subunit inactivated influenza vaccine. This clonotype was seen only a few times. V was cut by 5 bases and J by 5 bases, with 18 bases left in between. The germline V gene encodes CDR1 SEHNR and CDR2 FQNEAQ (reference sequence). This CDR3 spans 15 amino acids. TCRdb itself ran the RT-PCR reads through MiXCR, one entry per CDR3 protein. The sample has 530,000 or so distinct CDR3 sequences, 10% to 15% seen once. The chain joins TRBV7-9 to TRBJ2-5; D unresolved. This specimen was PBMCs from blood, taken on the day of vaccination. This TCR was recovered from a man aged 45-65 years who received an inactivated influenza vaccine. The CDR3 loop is CASSPIWGAQETQYF. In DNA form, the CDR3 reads TGTGCCAGCAGCCCTATTTGGGGTGCCCAGGAGACCCAGTACTTC.